These 6 T cell receptor beta chains were sequenced from one sample in a study of OX40 agonist ivuxolimab in advanced cancers. Profiled with immunoSEQ multiplex PCR; TCRdb holds only in-frame clones, not every one. This table has tens of thousands of clones, roughly 79% appearing once. This specimen consisted of CD4+ or CD8+ T cells sorted from blood, obtained in a trial of the OX40 agonist ivuxolimab. Receptors were obtained from an adult with an advanced solid tumor such as melanoma, head and neck, liver or kidney cancer.

The chain couples TRBV25-1 to TRBJ2-1; D is tentatively TRBD1 or TRBD2 (5 bases each). The length of the CDR3 is 13 residues. In germline, CDR1 is MGHDK, CDR2 SYGVNS. Trimming stripped 4 bases from V and 7 bases from J, with 11 bases between. The CDR3 region has the DNA TGTGCCAGCAGTGGACAGAGAGGGAATGAGCAGTTCTTC. Encoded protein: CASSGQRGNEQFF. Together with reference TRBV25-1 and TRBJ2-1, the CDR3 gives the full variable domain: EADIYQTPRYLVIGTGKKITLECSQTMGHDKMYWYQQDPGMELHLIHYSYGVNSTEKGDLSSESTVSRIRTEHFPLTLESARPSHTSQYLCASSGQRGNEQFFGPGTRLTVL.

This chain links TRBV5-4 with TRBJ2-2; no definite D call. Germline V gives CDR1 SGHNT, CDR2 YYREEE (reference sequence). This CDR3 is built from 14 residues. The V end lost 0 bases, the J end lost 3 bases, and 6 bases lay between the germline ends. CDR3 region: CASSLDSYTGELFF. DNA for the CDR3: TGTGCCAGCAGCTTGGACAGCTACACCGGGGAGCTGTTTTTT.

The rearrangement uses TRBV7-2 and TRBJ1-6; 10 bases are a match to TRBD1. The V gene end was trimmed by 5 bases and the J gene end by 11 bases; junction bases not matched to a gene: 6. The CDR3 length is 14 residues. The germline V gene encodes CDR1 SGHTA and CDR2 FQGNSA. The CDR3 nucleotides read TGTGCCAGCAGCCCGGGACAGGGGATACCACCCCTCCACTTT. Translating it yields CASSPGQGIPPLHF.

This chain joins TRBV28 and TRBJ1-5, with D perhaps TRBD1 (5 bases). The CDR3 spans 15 residues. V lost 3 bases and J 0 bases, leaving 9 bases between the germline ends. Germline-derived CDR1 and CDR2 are MDHEN and SYDVKM. The CDR3 reads CASSLVGVSNQPQHF. The CDR3 DNA sequence: TGTGCCAGCAGTTTGGTGGGGGTTAGCAATCAGCCCCAGCATTTT.

This sequence joins TRBV12-2 and TRBJ1-2; TRBD1, the table's D call, lacks a check against the DNA. TRBV12-2 is tagged as a pseudogene. This CDR3 has 16 amino acids. CDR3 sequence: CASRCPRGQNNYGYTF. CDR3 DNA: TGTGCAAGTCGCTGCCCCAGGGGACAGAACAACTATGGCTACACCTTC.

The rearrangement uses TRBV28 and TRBJ1-4; 8 bases match TRBD1. The CDR3 is 14 residues long. From germline, CDR1 is MDHEN and CDR2 SYDVKM. V lost 5 bases and J lost 8; bases outside the gene matches: 7. The CDR3 DNA sequence: TGTGCCAGCAGTAAACAGGGGGGTACGGAAAAACTGTTTTTT. It is translated as CASSKQGGTEKLFF.